A selection of T cell receptor beta chains follows, all from one sample in a study of blood T cell repertoires in COVID-19. Only in-frame clones appear in the TCRdb table, and some are missing; sequencing was by immunoSEQ multiplex PCR. The sample includes hundreds of thousands of clones, 85% to 90% seen only once; the top ten take approximately 1.6%. Input material: PBMCs or T cells enriched from blood (not recorded which). The receptors were gathered from a man aged 35 to 55 who had recovered from COVID-19. Both conserved end residues are part of each CDR3. A D gene is named only where the DNA matches it firmly. Clone size is given for some rows only: seen once, a few or many times, or a class if the clone is expanded.

V,size,D,J,CDR3,DNA
TRBV5-8,.,TRBD1,TRBJ2-7,CASSSLDRGFYEQYF,TGTGCCAGCAGCTCTTTGGACAGGGGCTTCTACGAGCAGTACTTC
TRBV11-3,.,TRBD2,TRBJ2-2,CASSLGPAGNTGELFF,TGTGCCAGCAGCTTAGGTCCAGCGGGAAACACCGGGGAGCTGTTTTTT
TRBV7-8,.,.,TRBJ2-4,CASSLAPRDIQYF,TGTGCCAGCAGCTTAGCACCGCGGGACATTCAGTACTTC
TRBV13,few,TRBD2,TRBJ2-1,CASSPRGEYNEQFF,TGTGCCAGCAGCCCGCGGGGGGAATACAATGAGCAGTTCTTC
TRBV13,.,TRBD2,TRBJ2-5,CASSKKRENGETQYF,TGTGCCAGCAGCAAGAAGCGGGAGAACGGTGAGACCCAGTACTTC
TRBV10-3,.,TRBD1,TRBJ1-1,CAIRADRGNTEAFF,TGTGCCATCAGAGCGGACAGGGGGAACACTGAAGCTTTCTTT
TRBV5-1,many,.,TRBJ1-6,CASSHTGFTYNSPLHF,TGCGCCAGCAGCCACACAGGATTTACCTATAATTCACCCCTCCACTTT
TRBV5-4,many,TRBD1,TRBJ2-7,CASSSLWQGAGEQYF,TGTGCCAGCAGCTCCTTGTGGCAGGGGGCGGGTGAGCAGTACTTC
TRBV7-9,once,.,TRBJ1-5,CASSTSGGPQHF,TGTGCCAGCAGCACCTCGGGGGGGCCCCAGCATTTT
TRBV19,.,TRBD1,TRBJ2-1,CASSTDRGSEQFF,TGTGCCAGTAGTACAGACAGGGGAAGTGAGCAGTTCTTC